This is a list of T cell receptor beta chains from one sample in a study of T cells in Graves' hyperthyroidism and ophthalmopathy. In TCRdb, the multiplex PCR reads were re-called with MiXCR into one record per CDR3 protein. The profile shows 600,000 to 650,000 distinct CDR3 sequences, around 20% of them singletons. The sample was blood. The receptors were gathered from a man aged 25-40 years with Graves' ophthalmopathy. The CDR3 runs from the conserved cysteine through the conserved F or W. D genes are given only for firm matches. Clone sizes are given selectively: once, few, many, or a class where the clone is expanded.

>TRBD1|TRBJ1-4|TRBV28|.
TGTGCCAGCAGTTTTGGGACAGGGGGTAATGAAAAACTGTTTTTT
CASSFGTGGNEKLFF
>.|TRBJ2-2|TRBV5-1|.
TGCGCCAGCAGCTTGGCCTCGGGGACCACCGGGGAGCTGTTTTTT
CASSLASGTTGELFF
>.|TRBJ1-5|TRBV29-1|many
TGCAGCGTTGCCACAGGGAACAATCAGCCCCAGCATTTT
CSVATGNNQPQHF
>.|TRBJ2-4|TRBV5-6|few
TGTGCCAGCAGCGCGCAGGCAGCCAAAAACATTCAGTACTTC
CASSAQAAKNIQYF
>.|TRBJ1-4|TRBV12-3/TRBV12-4|.
TGTGCCAGCAGTCCGGACGGGAGGAATGAAAAACTGTTTTTT
CASSPDGRNEKLFF
>TRBD2|TRBJ2-7|TRBV30|.
TGTGCCTTCATTGTAGCGGGGGGTTACGAGCAGTACTTC
CAFIVAGGYEQYF
>.|TRBJ2-7|TRBV18|.
TGTGCCAGCTCACCGTCCCCGGGACAAGGGGACACTTACGAGCAGTACTTC
CASSPSPGQGDTYEQYF
>TRBD2|TRBJ2-5|TRBV20-1|many
TGCAGTGTCCGGGCGGGGGGGGAGACCCAGTACTTC
CSVRAGGETQYF
>.|TRBJ1-2|TRBV20-1|.
TGCAGTATTCGGGCCGGGACCTATGGCTACACCTTC
CSIRAGTYGYTF
>.|TRBJ1-1|TRBV7-8|.
TGTGCCAGCAGCCTATTTTTCCCTGAAGCTTTCTTT
CASSLFFPEAFF
>TRBD1|TRBJ2-3|TRBV28|many
TGTGCCAGCAGTCTAGGGGACAGGGCGGCAGATACGCAGTATTTT
CASSLGDRAADTQYF